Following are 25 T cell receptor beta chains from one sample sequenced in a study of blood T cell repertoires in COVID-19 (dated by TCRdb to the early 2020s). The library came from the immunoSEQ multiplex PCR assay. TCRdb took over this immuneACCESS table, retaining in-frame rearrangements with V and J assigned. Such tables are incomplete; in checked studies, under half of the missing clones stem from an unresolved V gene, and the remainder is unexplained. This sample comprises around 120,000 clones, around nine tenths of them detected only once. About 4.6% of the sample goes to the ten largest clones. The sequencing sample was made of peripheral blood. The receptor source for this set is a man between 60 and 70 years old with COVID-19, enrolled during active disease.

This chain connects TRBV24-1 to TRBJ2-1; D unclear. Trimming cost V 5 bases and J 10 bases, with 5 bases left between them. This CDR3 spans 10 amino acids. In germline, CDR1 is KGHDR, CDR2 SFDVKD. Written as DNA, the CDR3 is TGTGCCACCAGTGTACGGGAGCAGTTCTTC. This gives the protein CATSVREQFF.

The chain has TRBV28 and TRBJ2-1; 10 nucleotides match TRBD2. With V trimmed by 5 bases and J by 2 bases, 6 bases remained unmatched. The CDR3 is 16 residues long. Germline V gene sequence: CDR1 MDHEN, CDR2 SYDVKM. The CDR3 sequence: CASSQAGTSAYNEQFF. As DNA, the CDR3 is TGTGCCAGCAGTCAAGCCGGGACTAGCGCCTACAATGAGCAGTTCTTC.

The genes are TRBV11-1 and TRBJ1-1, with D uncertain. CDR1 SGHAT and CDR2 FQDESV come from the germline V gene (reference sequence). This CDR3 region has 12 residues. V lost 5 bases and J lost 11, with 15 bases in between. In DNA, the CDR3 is TGTGCCAGCAGCACGAACCGGGAGCAGGCTTTCTTT. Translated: CASSTNREQAFF.

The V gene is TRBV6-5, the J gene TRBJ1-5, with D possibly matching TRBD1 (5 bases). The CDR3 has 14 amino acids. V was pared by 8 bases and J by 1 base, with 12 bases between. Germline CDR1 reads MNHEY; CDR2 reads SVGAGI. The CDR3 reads CASGGGDSNQPQHF. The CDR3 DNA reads TGTGCCAGCGGGGGAGGGGACAGCAATCAGCCCCAGCATTTT.

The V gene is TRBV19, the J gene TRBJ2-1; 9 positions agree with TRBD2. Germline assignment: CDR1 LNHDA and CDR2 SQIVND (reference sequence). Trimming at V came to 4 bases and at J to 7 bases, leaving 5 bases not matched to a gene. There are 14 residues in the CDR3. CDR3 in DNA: TGTGCCAGTAGTAGGGCGGGAGGGCCGAATGAGCAGTTCTTC. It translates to CASSRAGGPNEQFF. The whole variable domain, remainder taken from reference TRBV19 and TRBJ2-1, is DGGITQSPKYLFRKEGQNVTLSCEQNLNHDAMYWYRQDPGQGLRLIYYSQIVNDFQKGDIAEGYSVSREKKESFPLTVTSAQKNPTAFYLCASSRAGGPNEQFFGPGTRLTVL.

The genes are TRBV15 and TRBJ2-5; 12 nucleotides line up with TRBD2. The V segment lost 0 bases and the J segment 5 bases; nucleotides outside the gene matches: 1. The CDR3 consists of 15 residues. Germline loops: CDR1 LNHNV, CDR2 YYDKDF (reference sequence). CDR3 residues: CATSRETSGSETQYF. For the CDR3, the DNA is TGTGCCACCAGCAGAGAGACTAGCGGGAGTGAGACCCAGTACTTC.

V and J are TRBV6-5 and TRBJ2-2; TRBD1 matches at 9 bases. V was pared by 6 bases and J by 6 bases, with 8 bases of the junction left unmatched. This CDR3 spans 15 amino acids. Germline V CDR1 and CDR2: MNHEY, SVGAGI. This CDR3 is CASRGTGSDPGELFF. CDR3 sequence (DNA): TGTGCCAGCAGGGGGACAGGGTCGGATCCCGGGGAGCTGTTTTTT.

The CDR3 reads CASRKTGSDTQYF. CDR3 coding DNA: TGTGCCAGCAGAAAAACAGGGTCAGATACGCAGTATTTT. V usage is TRBV11-3 and J usage is TRBJ2-3; TRBD1 might be the D (6 bases). Deletions cut 6 bases from V and 4 bases from J, with 11 bases between. Germline CDR1 is SGHNT and CDR2 is YENEEA. The CDR3 sequence is 13 residues long.

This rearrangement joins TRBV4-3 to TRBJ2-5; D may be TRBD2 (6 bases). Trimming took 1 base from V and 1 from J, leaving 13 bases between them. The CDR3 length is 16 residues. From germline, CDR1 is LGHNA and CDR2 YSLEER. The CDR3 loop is CASSQAIAGTQETQYF. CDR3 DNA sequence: TGCGCCAGCAGCCAAGCAATCGCGGGAACCCAAGAGACCCAGTACTTC.

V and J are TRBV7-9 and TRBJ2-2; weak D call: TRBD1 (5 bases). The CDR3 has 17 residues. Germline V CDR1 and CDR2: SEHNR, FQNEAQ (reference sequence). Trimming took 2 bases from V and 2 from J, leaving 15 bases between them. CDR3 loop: CASSLSWKGPNTGELFF. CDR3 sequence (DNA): TGTGCCAGCAGCTTATCTTGGAAGGGGCCCAACACCGGGGAGCTGTTTTTT.

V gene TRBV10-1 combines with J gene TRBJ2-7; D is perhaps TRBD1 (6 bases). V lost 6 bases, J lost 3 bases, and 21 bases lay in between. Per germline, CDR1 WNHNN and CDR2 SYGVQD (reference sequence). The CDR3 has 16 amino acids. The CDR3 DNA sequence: TGCGCCAGCAGCCTGCCCGGGGACACACACCACTACGAGCAGTACTTC. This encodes CASSLPGDTHHYEQYF.

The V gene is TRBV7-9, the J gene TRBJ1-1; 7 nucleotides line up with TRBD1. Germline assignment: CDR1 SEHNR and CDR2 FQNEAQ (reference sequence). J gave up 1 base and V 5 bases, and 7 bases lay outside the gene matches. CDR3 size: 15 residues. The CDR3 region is CASSTGVAQNTEAFF. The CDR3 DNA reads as TGTGCCAGCAGCACAGGGGTGGCTCAGAACACTGAAGCTTTCTTT.

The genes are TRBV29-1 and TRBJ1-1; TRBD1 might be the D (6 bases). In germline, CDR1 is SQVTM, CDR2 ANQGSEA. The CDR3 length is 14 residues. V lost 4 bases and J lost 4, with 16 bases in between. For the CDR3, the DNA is TGCAGCGTTGTAGGGCAGGGGATGGGCACTGAAGCTTTCTTT. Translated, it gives CSVVGQGMGTEAFF. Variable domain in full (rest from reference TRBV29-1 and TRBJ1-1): SAVISQKPSRDICQRGTSLTIQCQVDSQVTMMFWYRQQPGQSLTLIATANQGSEATYESGFVIDKFPISRPNLTFSTLTVSNMSPEDSSIYLCSVVGQGMGTEAFFGQGTRLTVV.

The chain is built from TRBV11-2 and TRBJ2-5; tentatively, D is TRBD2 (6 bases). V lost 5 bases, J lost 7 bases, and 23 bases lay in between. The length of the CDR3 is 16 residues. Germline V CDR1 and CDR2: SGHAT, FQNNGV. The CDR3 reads CASSPTPGQVGGTQYF. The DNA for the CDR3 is TGTGCCAGCAGCCCCACCCCAGGTCAGGTGGGGGGGACCCAGTACTTC.

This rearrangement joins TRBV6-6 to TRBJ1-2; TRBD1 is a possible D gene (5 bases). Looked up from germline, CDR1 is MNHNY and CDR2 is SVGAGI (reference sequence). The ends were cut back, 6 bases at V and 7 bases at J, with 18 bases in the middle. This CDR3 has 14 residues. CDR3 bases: TGTGCCAGCAGCCCGGTGGGAGGGGTGGTTGGCTACACCTTC. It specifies CASSPVGGVVGYTF.

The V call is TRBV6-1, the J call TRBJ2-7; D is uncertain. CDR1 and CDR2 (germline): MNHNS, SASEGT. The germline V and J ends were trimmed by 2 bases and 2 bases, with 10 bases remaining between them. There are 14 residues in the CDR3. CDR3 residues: CASSERLGPYEQYF. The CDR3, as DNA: TGTGCCAGCAGTGAAAGGTTGGGCCCCTACGAGCAGTACTTC.

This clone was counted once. The CDR3 here is CASSTRTSGHNEQFF. In DNA, the CDR3 is TGTGCCAGTAGTACCAGGACTAGCGGCCACAATGAGCAGTTCTTC. This chain joins TRBV19 and TRBJ2-1; 10 bases match TRBD2. The J segment lost 5 bases and the V segment lost 4 bases, leaving 5 bases of the junction unmatched. The CDR3 runs to 15 residues. Germline V gene sequence: CDR1 LNHDA, CDR2 SQIVND (reference sequence).

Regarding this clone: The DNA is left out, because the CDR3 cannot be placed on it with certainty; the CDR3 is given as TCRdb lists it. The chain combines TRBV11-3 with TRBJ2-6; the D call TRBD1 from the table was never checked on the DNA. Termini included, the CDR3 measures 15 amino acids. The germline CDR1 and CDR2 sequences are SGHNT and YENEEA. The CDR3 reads CASSGWGSGANVPTF.

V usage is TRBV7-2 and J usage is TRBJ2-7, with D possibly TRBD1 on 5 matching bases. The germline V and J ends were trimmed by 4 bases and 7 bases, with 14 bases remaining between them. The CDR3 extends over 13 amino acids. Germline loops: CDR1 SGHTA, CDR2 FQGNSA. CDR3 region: CASSSDKGREQYF. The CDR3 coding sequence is TGTGCCAGCAGCTCCGACAAGGGGCGAGAGCAGTACTTC. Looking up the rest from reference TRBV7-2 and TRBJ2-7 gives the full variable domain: GAGVSQSPSNKVTEKGKDVELRCDPISGHTALYWYRQSLGQGLEFLIYFQGNSAPDKSGLPSDRFSAERTGGSVSTLTIQRTQQEDSAVYLCASSSDKGREQYFGPGTRLTVT.

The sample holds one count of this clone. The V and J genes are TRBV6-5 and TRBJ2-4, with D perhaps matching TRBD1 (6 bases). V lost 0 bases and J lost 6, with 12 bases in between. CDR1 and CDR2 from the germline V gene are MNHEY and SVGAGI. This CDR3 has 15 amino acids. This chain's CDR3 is CASSYSLGQRNIQYF. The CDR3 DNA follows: TGTGCCAGCAGTTACTCTCTCGGACAGCGAAACATTCAGTACTTC.

The DNA for the CDR3 is TGTGCCAGCAGTCCGGGACAGGGGTATAATTCACCCCTCCACTTT. The encoded protein is CASSPGQGYNSPLHF. The chain joins TRBV6-5 to TRBJ1-6, with 10 positions matching TRBD1. CDR1 is MNHEY and CDR2 is SVGAGI in the germline V gene. This CDR3 is built from 15 residues. J was trimmed by 4 bases and V by 5 bases; bases with no gene match: 2.

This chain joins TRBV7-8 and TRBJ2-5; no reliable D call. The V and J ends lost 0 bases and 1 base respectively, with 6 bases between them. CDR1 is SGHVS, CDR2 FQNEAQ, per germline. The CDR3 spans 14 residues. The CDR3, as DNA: TGTGCCAGCAGCTTAGCGTCCGTCCAAGAGACCCAGTACTTC. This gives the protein CASSLASVQETQYF.

As DNA, the CDR3 is TGCGCCAGCAGCCAAGATTGGGACAGGGGGAGGGATACGCAGTATTTT. Its translation: CASSQDWDRGRDTQYF. The chain couples TRBV4-1 to TRBJ2-3; TRBD1 aligns across 11 bases. Germline-derived CDR1 and CDR2 are MGHRA and YSYEKL. The trim removed 0 bases at V and 6 bases at J, leaving 5 bases unmatched. The CDR3 has 16 residues.

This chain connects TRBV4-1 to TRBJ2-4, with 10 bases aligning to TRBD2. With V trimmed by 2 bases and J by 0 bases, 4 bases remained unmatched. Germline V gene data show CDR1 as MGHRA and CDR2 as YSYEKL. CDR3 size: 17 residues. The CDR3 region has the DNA TGCGCCAGCAGCCAACCACTAGCGGGACAAGCCAAAAACATTCAGTACTTC. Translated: CASSQPLAGQAKNIQYF.

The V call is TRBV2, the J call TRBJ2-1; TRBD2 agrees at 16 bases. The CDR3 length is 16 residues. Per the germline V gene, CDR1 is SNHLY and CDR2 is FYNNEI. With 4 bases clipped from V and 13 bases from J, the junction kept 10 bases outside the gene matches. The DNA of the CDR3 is TGTGCCAGCAGTGTTGACTCGGGACTAGCGGGAGGGACCCAGTTCTTC. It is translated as CASSVDSGLAGGTQFF. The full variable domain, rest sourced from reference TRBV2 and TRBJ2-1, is EPEVTQTPSHQVTQMGQEVILRCVPISNHLYFYWYRQILGQKVEFLVSFYNNEISEKSEIFDDQFSVERPDGSNFTLKIRSTKLEDSAMYFCASSVDSGLAGGTQFFGPGTRLTVL.